The 18 T cell receptor beta chains reported below all come from one sample, sequenced in a study of blood T cell repertoires in COVID-19. Sequenced by immunoSEQ multiplex PCR; TCRdb stores in-frame clones only, minus some. The sample consists of 360,000 or so clones, 90% of them appearing once. The sample taken for sequencing was peripheral blood. The receptors derive from a young man with active or convalescent COVID-19.

The J gene is TRBJ1-6, the V gene TRBV19, with D uncertain. CDR3 length: 14 amino acids. V gave up 7 bases and J gave up 0 bases, with 7 bases separating them. CDR1 and CDR2 from the germline V gene are LNHDA and SQIVND (reference sequence). CDR3 sequence reads: CASTRSSYNSPLHF. The CDR3 coding sequence is TGTGCCAGTACCCGGAGCTCCTATAATTCACCCCTCCACTTT.

This sequence joins TRBV7-2 and TRBJ2-1; tentatively, D is TRBD2 (6 bases). V was pared by 5 bases and J by 6 bases, with 23 bases between. Looked up from germline, CDR1 is SGHTA and CDR2 is FQGNSA. This CDR3 contains 17 residues. The CDR3 coding sequence is TGTGCCAGCAGCCCATTATGGCCGGGAGAGAGGGGCAATGAGCAGTTCTTC. Protein: CASSPLWPGERGNEQFF.

The chain is built from TRBV19 and TRBJ2-3; 8 bases match TRBD1. The germline V gene has CDR1 LNHDA and CDR2 SQIVND (reference sequence). There are 16 residues in the CDR3. V trimming: 3 bases; J trimming: 3 bases; junction bases outside the gene matches: 8. DNA of the CDR3: TGTGCCAGTAGTATCGGCTTGGGACAGGAGACAGATACGCAGTATTTT. Translating gives CASSIGLGQETDTQYF. Full variable domain (remainder filled in from reference TRBV19 and TRBJ2-3): DGGITQSPKYLFRKEGQNVTLSCEQNLNHDAMYWYRQDPGQGLRLIYYSQIVNDFQKGDIAEGYSVSREKKESFPLTVTSAQKNPTAFYLCASSIGLGQETDTQYFGPGTRLTVL.

The rearrangement uses TRBV7-8 and TRBJ1-1; D ambiguous. This CDR3 has 13 residues. The V gene's germline CDR1 is SGHVS and CDR2 FQNEAQ. Trimming took 3 bases from V and 7 from J, leaving 12 bases between them. The CDR3 sequence is CASSFTQNHEAFF. The DNA for the CDR3 is TGTGCCAGCAGCTTTACCCAGAACCATGAAGCTTTCTTT.

The V and J genes are TRBV9 and TRBJ1-4, with TRBD1 identical over 9 bases. From germline, CDR1 is SGDLS and CDR2 YYNGEE. The J segment lost 3 bases and the V segment lost 3 bases, leaving 3 bases of the junction unmatched. This CDR3 is built from 15 residues. The CDR3 DNA reads TGTGCCAGCAGCGGTACAGGGGGCCCTAATGAAAAACTGTTTTTT. It codes for CASSGTGGPNEKLFF.

The chain couples TRBV6-2 or TRBV6-3 to TRBJ2-1; TRBD1 is a possible D gene (6 bases). Germline V gene lookup returns CDR1 MNHEY and CDR2 SVGEGT. The CDR3 runs 16 residues. The V and J ends lost 0 bases and 5 bases respectively, with 14 bases between them. The CDR3 reads CASSYSSQGFNNEQFF. In DNA, the CDR3 is TGTGCCAGCAGTTACTCGAGTCAGGGGTTCAACAATGAGCAGTTCTTC.

CDR3 DNA: TGTGCCAGTAGTTCTCGGAGCACTAATGAAAAACTGTTTTTT. This sequence encodes CASSSRSTNEKLFF. This chain links TRBV19 with TRBJ1-4, with D unclear. The germline V and J ends were trimmed by 5 bases and 2 bases, with 9 bases remaining between them. Germline CDR1 is LNHDA and CDR2 is SQIVND (reference sequence). The CDR3 spans 14 residues.

This clone has a single count. CDR3 residues: CASMRTKGETQYF. Written as DNA, the CDR3 is TGTGCCAGCATGCGGACAAAGGGAGAGACCCAGTACTTC. The gene calls are TRBV6-5 and TRBJ2-5; D may be TRBD1 (5 bases). This CDR3 region has 13 residues. The V and J ends lost 7 bases and 4 bases respectively, with 13 bases between them. CDR1 MNHEY and CDR2 SVGAGI come from the germline V gene.

The rearrangement joins TRBV9 to TRBJ1-3; 7 bases fit TRBD1. This CDR3 has 16 amino acids. Germline V gene sequence: CDR1 SGDLS, CDR2 YYNGEE. V was clipped by 4 bases and J by 0 bases; unmatched bases: 7. CDR3 in DNA: TGTGCCAGCAGCTCCTGGACAGGACACTCTGGAAACACCATATATTTT. Translation gives CASSSWTGHSGNTIYF.

The chain joins TRBV7-9 to TRBJ1-1; 7 bases agree with TRBD1. This CDR3 region has 15 residues. Trimming took 4 bases from V and 4 from J; bases not matched to a gene: 9. Per the germline V gene, CDR1 is SEHNR and CDR2 is FQNEAQ (reference sequence). The CDR3 loop is CASSSAPGGITEAFF. DNA of the CDR3: TGTGCCAGCAGCTCCGCCCCAGGGGGAATCACTGAAGCTTTCTTT.

This chain connects TRBV10-3 to TRBJ1-4; a possible D gene is TRBD1 (5 bases). V lost 6 bases to trimming and J lost 2 bases, with 10 bases between them. Per germline, CDR1 ENHRY and CDR2 SYGVKD. This CDR3 has 14 amino acids. The CDR3 DNA follows: TGTGCCATCAGCAAGGGGACTACTAATGAAAAACTGTTTTTT. Protein product: CAISKGTTNEKLFF.

The CDR3 spells CASRLAETYNEQFF. DNA for the CDR3: TGTGCCAGCAGACTAGCGGAAACCTACAATGAGCAGTTCTTC. J is TRBJ2-1 and V is TRBV6-5; 8 bases are a match to TRBD2. Unmatched junction bases numbered 3, after V lost 6 bases and J lost 2 bases. The CDR3 spans 14 residues. CDR1 is MNHEY, CDR2 SVGAGI, per germline.

J is TRBJ1-1 and V is TRBV5-1; D possibly corresponds to TRBD1 (6 bases). CDR1 and CDR2 from the germline V gene are SGHRS and YFSETQ. V was pared by 3 bases and J by 6 bases, with 12 bases between. This CDR3 is built from 13 residues. The CDR3 sequence is CASSWGRGAEAFF. In DNA, the CDR3 is TGCGCCAGCAGCTGGGGCAGGGGCGCTGAAGCTTTCTTT.

CDR3 DNA sequence: TGTGCCAGCAGCGTGGACACCTACAATGAGCAGTTCTTC. Protein product: CASSVDTYNEQFF. V is TRBV5-8 and J is TRBJ2-1; a weak D match, TRBD1 (5 bases). This CDR3 is 13 amino acids long. Germline V lookup: CDR1 SGHTS, CDR2 YDEGEE. Trimming removed 4 bases from V and 2 bases from J, with 7 bases in between. The entire variable domain, with the rest obtained from reference TRBV5-8 and TRBJ2-1, is as follows: EAGVTQSPTHLIKTRGQQATLRCSPISGHTSVYWYQQALGLGLQFLLWYDEGEERNRGNFPPRFSGRQFPNYSSELNVNALELEDSALYLCASSVDTYNEQFFGPGTRLTVL.

The CDR3 DNA reads TGTGCCAGCAGCGGAACAGGGGCTGGAAACACCATATATTTT. Its translation: CASSGTGAGNTIYF. The chain is built from TRBV7-6 and TRBJ1-3, with 7 bases identical to TRBD1. This CDR3 has 14 amino acids. CDR1 and CDR2 (germline): SGHVS, FNYEAQ. Trimming cost V 5 bases and J 2 bases; bases outside gene matches: 3.

The genes are TRBV28 and TRBJ2-5, with 9 bases matching TRBD1. The J segment lost 5 bases and the V segment lost 4 bases, leaving 14 bases of the junction unmatched. The germline V gene encodes CDR1 MDHEN and CDR2 SYDVKM. The CDR3 loop spans 17 amino acids. Written as DNA, the CDR3 is TGTGCCAGCAGTTCTTCATTGGACAGGGGAACGTGGGAGACCCAGTACTTC. It is translated as CASSSSLDRGTWETQYF.

J is TRBJ2-1 and V is TRBV7-8; TRBD2 aligns across 10 bases. Per germline, CDR1 SGHVS and CDR2 FQNEAQ. The CDR3 covers 16 residues. With V trimmed by 1 base and J by 7 bases, 7 bases remained unmatched. CDR3 bases: TGTGCCAGCAGCTTAGTTTTAACGACTAGCGGGAATGAGCAGTTCTTC. It yields the protein CASSLVLTTSGNEQFF.

The V and J genes are TRBV18 and TRBJ2-5; 12 nucleotides align to TRBD2. The CDR3 spans 16 residues. Germline loops: CDR1 KGHSH, CDR2 LQKENI. Trimming at V came to 6 bases and at J to 0 bases, leaving 5 bases not matched to a gene. The CDR3: CASSPGLAGNQETQYF. The DNA of the CDR3 is TGTGCCAGCTCCCCTGGACTAGCGGGAAACCAAGAGACCCAGTACTTC. Based on the CDR3 plus reference TRBV18 and TRBJ2-5, the full variable domain is NAGVMQNPRHLVRRRGQEARLRCSPMKGHSHVYWYRQLPEEGLKFMVYLQKENIIDESGMPKERFSAEFPKEGPSILRIQQVVRGDSAAYFCASSPGLAGNQETQYFGPGTRLLVL.